These 23 T cell receptor beta chains originate from one sample sequenced in a study of cytomegalovirus exposure and HLA in healthy donors. Only in-frame clones appear in the TCRdb table, and some are missing; sequencing was by immunoSEQ multiplex PCR. Of more than 70,000 clones in the sample, approximately 94% were seen once. Source material: PBMCs. The receptors shown here come from a woman aged 18-29 years in good health and CMV-seronegative.

CDR3 coding DNA: TGTGCCAGCAGCTTGACACAGGCAACTGGAAACACCATATATTTT. Its translation is CASSLTQATGNTIYF. The rearrangement uses TRBV13 and TRBJ1-3; maybe TRBD1 (5 bases). The V end lost 3 bases, the J end lost 2 bases, and 11 bases lay between the germline ends. Germline V gene data show CDR1 as PRHDT and CDR2 as FYEKMQ (reference sequence). The CDR3 contains 15 residues.

The rearrangement joins TRBV6-5 to TRBJ1-1; TRBD1 agrees at 8 bases. The trim removed 4 bases at V and 4 bases at J, leaving 5 bases unmatched. The germline V gene encodes CDR1 MNHEY and CDR2 SVGAGI. The CDR3 contains 14 residues. The CDR3 DNA is TGTGCCAGCAGTTCCAGGACAGGGTCCACTGAAGCTTTCTTT. Its translation is CASSSRTGSTEAFF.

The V call is TRBV6-1, the J call TRBJ1-5; 8 bases fit TRBD1. Germline V gives CDR1 MNHNS, CDR2 SASEGT. V was clipped by 2 bases and J by 1 base; unmatched bases: 1. The CDR3 is 15 amino acids. CDR3 sequence: CASSEWTGSNQPQHF. As DNA, the CDR3 is TGTGCCAGCAGTGAATGGACAGGGAGCAATCAGCCCCAGCATTTT.

This chain links TRBV6-4 with TRBJ1-6; TRBD1 is a possible D gene (5 bases). Per the germline V gene, CDR1 is MRHNA and CDR2 is SNTAGT. The CDR3 totals 17 residues. V shed 6 bases and J shed 9 bases, with 24 bases lying between them. The CDR3 sequence is CASSQLGEGHMGSPLHF. As DNA, the CDR3 is TGTGCCAGCAGCCAGCTGGGGGAGGGTCACATGGGTTCACCCCTCCACTTT.

The gene calls are TRBV7-9 and TRBJ2-3, with 10 positions matching TRBD1. This CDR3 comprises 15 residues. J lost 6 bases, V lost 5 bases, and 8 bases had no gene match. CDR1 is SEHNR and CDR2 is FQNEAQ in the germline V gene (reference sequence). This CDR3 is CASSQGTGEKDTQYF. CDR3 DNA: TGTGCCAGCAGCCAAGGGACAGGGGAGAAGGATACGCAGTATTTT.

The V and J genes are TRBV28 and TRBJ1-5, with 12 positions matching TRBD1. The V segment lost 6 bases and the J segment 2 bases; nucleotides outside the gene matches: 14. The CDR3 sequence is 19 residues long. Germline values: CDR1 MDHEN, CDR2 SYDVKM. CDR3 sequence (DNA): TGTGCCAGCAGCAGGTCGCCGGGACAGGGGGCCCGTGGCAATCAGCCCCAGCATTTT. Amino acids: CASSRSPGQGARGNQPQHF.

This rearrangement joins TRBV9 to TRBJ2-5, with 9 bases identical to TRBD2. Germline-derived CDR1 and CDR2 are SGDLS and YYNGEE. The CDR3 runs to 15 residues. With V trimmed by 0 bases and J by 5 bases, 5 bases remained unmatched. CDR3 sequence (DNA): TGTGCCAGCAGCGTAGAAGGTAGCGGGAGTGAGACCCAGTACTTC. This gives the protein CASSVEGSGSETQYF.

The chain employs TRBV5-6 and TRBJ1-5, with TRBD1 as a possible D gene (5 bases). CDR1 SGHDT and CDR2 YYEEEE come from the germline V gene. This CDR3 is built from 14 residues. The V end was cut by 0 bases, the J end by 7 bases, with 11 bases between. CDR3: CASSLAGAGQPQHF. The CDR3 coding sequence is TGTGCCAGCAGCTTGGCTGGGGCCGGCCAGCCCCAGCATTTT.

This chain uses TRBV11-1 with TRBJ1-1; D is possibly TRBD1 (6 bases). The CDR3 is 15 residues long. Germline assignment: CDR1 SGHAT and CDR2 FQDESV (reference sequence). Trimming shortened V by 0 bases and J by 4 bases, and 12 bases separated the two germline ends. The CDR3 is CASSLAPGEITEAFF. In DNA, the CDR3 is TGTGCCAGCAGCTTAGCCCCAGGGGAAATCACTGAAGCTTTCTTT.

V usage is TRBV7-9 and J usage is TRBJ2-7; D is uncertain. Trimming took off 2 bases at V and 3 bases at J, with 11 bases between the two ends. The CDR3 consists of 14 residues. Germline-derived CDR1 and CDR2 are SEHNR and FQNEAQ (reference sequence). DNA of the CDR3: TGTGCCAGCAGCTTATCCAATACTATCTACGAGCAGTACTTC. This gives the protein CASSLSNTIYEQYF.

The rearrangement links TRBV6-1 to TRBJ1-5; no clear D gene. Trimming took 1 base from V and 15 from J, leaving 13 bases between them. The germline CDR1 and CDR2 sequences are MNHNS and SASEGT. The CDR3 covers 12 residues. CDR3 loop: CASSEGLPGPHF. The CDR3 nucleotides read TGTGCCAGCAGTGAAGGCCTCCCCGGTCCGCATTTT.

The chain employs TRBV29-1 and TRBJ1-1; 7 nucleotides line up with TRBD1. Losses at the gene ends were 7 bases for V and 8 bases for J; bases not matched to a gene: 4. The CDR3 is 10 residues long. CDR1 is SQVTM and CDR2 is ANQGSEA in the germline V gene. CDR3 nucleotides: TGCAGCGCCCTCAGGGGGGAAGCTTTCTTT. Its protein is CSALRGEAFF. The complete variable domain, with remaining parts taken from reference TRBV29-1 and TRBJ1-1, reads SAVISQKPSRDICQRGTSLTIQCQVDSQVTMMFWYRQQPGQSLTLIATANQGSEATYESGFVIDKFPISRPNLTFSTLTVSNMSPEDSSIYLCSALRGEAFFGQGTRLTVV.

The V and J genes are TRBV5-4 and TRBJ1-1, with TRBD1 as a possible D gene (5 bases). V was trimmed by 4 bases and J by 1 base, leaving 8 bases between them. Germline CDR1 SGHNT, CDR2 YYREEE (reference sequence). The CDR3 runs to 13 residues. The CDR3 DNA follows: TGTGCCAGCAGCCACAGGTGGAACACTGAAGCTTTCTTT. Its protein product is CASSHRWNTEAFF. Supplemented by reference TRBV5-4 and TRBJ1-1, the full variable domain reads ETGVTQSPTHLIKTRGQQVTLRCSSQSGHNTVSWYQQALGQGPQFIFQYYREEENGRGNFPPRFSGLQFPNYSSELNVNALELDDSALYLCASSHRWNTEAFFGQGTRLTVV.

This chain links TRBV19 with TRBJ2-1, with a weak D call TRBD2 (7 bases). Germline loops: CDR1 LNHDA, CDR2 SQIVND (reference sequence). The CDR3 runs to 17 residues. V was clipped by 5 bases and J by 0 bases, with 17 bases between them. The CDR3 DNA follows: TGTGCCAGTAGTCCCCTGGGGGGGGGCGGCTCCTACAATGAGCAGTTCTTC. Protein product: CASSPLGGGGSYNEQFF.

This clone was seen only once. V gene TRBV27 combines with J gene TRBJ2-5; TRBD1 aligns across 9 bases. With 3 bases clipped from V and 7 bases from J, the junction kept 6 bases outside the gene matches. This CDR3 has 14 residues. CDR1 MNHEY and CDR2 SMNVEV come from the germline V gene (reference sequence). DNA for the CDR3: TGTGCCAGCAGTTTCGACAGGGGGGGACGGACCCAGTACTTC. Its translation is CASSFDRGGRTQYF.

This chain uses TRBV6-4 with TRBJ2-2; D is perhaps TRBD2 (5 bases). Trimming cost V 5 bases and J 3 bases, with 7 bases left between them. Germline loops: CDR1 MRHNA, CDR2 SNTAGT. The CDR3 has 13 amino acids. The CDR3 bases are TGTGCCAGCAGTAGGACTCACACCGGGGAGCTGTTTTTT. It specifies CASSRTHTGELFF.

The chain is built from TRBV27 and TRBJ2-1; 7 nucleotides line up with TRBD1. V dropped 7 bases and J dropped 10; count of bases not matched to a gene: 7. The germline CDR1 and CDR2 sequences are MNHEY and SMNVEV (reference sequence). The CDR3 has 12 residues. The CDR3 coding sequence is TGTGCCAGCACGGACAGGACGTTGGAGCAGTTCTTC. It is translated as CASTDRTLEQFF.

This rearrangement joins TRBV27 to TRBJ2-7; tentative D call: TRBD2 (6 bases). The germline V gene encodes CDR1 MNHEY and CDR2 SMNVEV (reference sequence). The V end was cut by 5 bases, the J end by 0 bases, with 17 bases between. The CDR3 is 16 residues long. Written as DNA, the CDR3 is TGTGCCAGCAGTGTCCTCGGGACTGCTAGCTCCTACGAGCAGTACTTC. This sequence encodes CASSVLGTASSYEQYF.

Concerning this clone: At one of its ends the junction is not consistent with the germline gene, which may arise from a read error. This chain joins TRBV6-5 and TRBJ1-1; 10 bases fit TRBD1. Germline-derived CDR1 and CDR2 are MNHEY and SVGAGI. The CDR3 length is 16 residues. The CDR3 reads CASSHSRDRGHTEAFF. As DNA, the CDR3 is TGTGCCAGCAGTCACTCCCGGGACAGGGGACACACTGAAGCTTTCTTT.

The rearrangement links TRBV19 to TRBJ1-1; 8 bases map to TRBD1. The CDR3 length is 18 residues. The trim removed 2 bases at V and 2 bases at J, leaving 13 bases unmatched. Germline loops: CDR1 LNHDA, CDR2 SQIVND (reference sequence). This chain's CDR3 is CASSINGRGPRLNTEAFF. As DNA, the CDR3 is TGTGCCAGTAGTATAAATGGCAGGGGGCCCCGACTTAACACTGAAGCTTTCTTT.

V is TRBV7-9 and J is TRBJ2-5; TRBD2 agrees at 13 bases. Trimming took 5 bases from V and 3 from J; bases not matched to a gene: 9. This CDR3 spans 17 amino acids. Germline loops: CDR1 SEHNR, CDR2 FQNEAQ (reference sequence). The CDR3 protein is CASSPGLAGAPEETQYF. DNA of the CDR3: TGTGCCAGCAGCCCCGGACTAGCGGGGGCGCCCGAAGAGACCCAGTACTTC.

The chain carries TRBV10-3 and TRBJ2-2; TRBD2 matches 15 bases. Germline-derived CDR1 and CDR2 are ENHRY and SYGVKD. V shed 6 bases, J shed 6 bases, and the junction held 2 bases outside the gene matches. The CDR3 has 15 amino acids. DNA of the CDR3: TGTGCCATCAGCGGACTAGCGGGGGGGCCCGGGGAGCTGTTTTTT. Translated: CAISGLAGGPGELFF.

Here the CDR3 DNA reads TGTGCCAGCAGCAAAATGTCGGCAGGCGACTATAGCAATCAGCCCCAGCATTTT. Translating it yields CASSKMSAGDYSNQPQHF. The chain couples TRBV21-1 to TRBJ1-5. TRBV21-1 is an annotated pseudogene. The CDR3 spans 18 residues.